This TCR beta chain emerged from a study of blood T cell repertoires in COVID-19. Study as a whole: Italy, Spain and the United States were the sources of the convalescent and acute COVID-19 samples. The analysed material was cDNA or gDNA that came from T cells, B-cell-depleted T cells, or PBMCs.

Authors' processing steps: Reference gene primer amplification in the assay estimated nucleated cell counts. Profiling relied on immunoSEQ multiplex PCR, and the TCRdb table lists in-frame clones only, not all of them. That table is the source of V, J and clone size, and D and trimming were worked out from the DNA. The sample holds about 62,000 clones, around 89% seen once. Seattle's enrolled individuals joined amid active infection and were then monitored longitudinally. This CDR3 is 15 amino acids long. V lost 0 bases, J lost 1 base, and 4 bases lay in between. In germline, CDR1 is MGHDK, CDR2 SYGVNS.

V and J are TRBV25-1 and TRBJ2-6; no reliable D call. This clonotype was sampled from a woman aged 55-69 years with COVID-19, enrolled during active disease. Material for sequencing was peripheral blood. In nucleotides, the CDR3 is TGTGCCAGCAGTGAATACAGGTCTGGGGCCAACGTCCTGACTTTC. Its protein is CASSEYRSGANVLTF.